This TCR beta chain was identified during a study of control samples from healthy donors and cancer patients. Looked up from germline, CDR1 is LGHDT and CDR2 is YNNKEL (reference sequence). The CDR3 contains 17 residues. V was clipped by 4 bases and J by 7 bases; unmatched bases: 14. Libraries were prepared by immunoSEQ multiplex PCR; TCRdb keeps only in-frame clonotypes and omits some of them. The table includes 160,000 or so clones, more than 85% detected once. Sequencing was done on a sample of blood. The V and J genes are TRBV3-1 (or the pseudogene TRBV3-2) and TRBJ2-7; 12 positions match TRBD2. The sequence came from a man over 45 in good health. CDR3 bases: TGTGCCAGCAGCCGAACCCTATCTAGCGGGAGGGCCCGGGAGCAGTACTTC. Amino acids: CASSRTLSSGRAREQYF.